The entry below describes one T cell receptor beta chain. Its antigen is unknown. Using immunoSEQ multiplex PCR, the repertoire was profiled, and TCRdb retains in-frame clones only, with some absent. The sample includes tens of thousands of clones, around 79% seen only once; the top ten take under 5%. The record originates from a study of radiotherapy plus CTLA-4 blockade in lung cancer. Findings and caveats of the study: Reports identified early blood T cell clone dynamics, with interferon-beta, as the best response predictor.

CDR1 and CDR2 from the germline V gene are SEHNR and FQNEAQ (reference sequence). V dropped 5 bases and J dropped 0 bases, with 13 bases sitting between them. The CDR3 loop spans 15 amino acids. The chain couples TRBV7-9 to TRBJ1-1; D gene unclear. The source of this sequence is a human donor with non-small cell lung cancer who had a partial response to radiotherapy plus ipilimumab. Some clones in this sample may be carry-over from other donors' samples. The sample in question was peripheral blood, obtained from a patient treated with radiotherapy plus ipilimumab. For the CDR3, the DNA is TGTGCCAGCAGCCTCGTGGAGGGCTTGAACACTGAAGCTTTCTTT. It is translated as CASSLVEGLNTEAFF.